The 10 T cell receptor beta chains below all came from one sample that was sequenced in a study of OX40 agonist ivuxolimab in advanced cancers. The table came from immunoSEQ multiplex PCR; TCRdb's copy has only in-frame clones and leaves some out. The repertoire includes around 60,000 clones, around 79% of them detected once, and roughly a tenth sits in the top ten. The sequences come from CD4+ or CD8+ T cells sorted from blood, collected in a trial of the OX40 agonist ivuxolimab. Receptors were obtained from an adult with an advanced solid tumor such as melanoma, head and neck, liver or kidney cancer.

V is TRBV5-1 and J is TRBJ2-5; D not resolved. V was trimmed by 0 bases and J by 2 bases, leaving 5 bases between them. The CDR3 length is 13 residues. Germline CDR1 reads SGHRS; CDR2 reads YFSETQ. CDR3 amino acids: CASSLAAQETQYF. In DNA form, the CDR3 reads TGCGCCAGCAGCTTGGCGGCTCAAGAGACCCAGTACTTC.

The rearrangement links TRBV7-3 to TRBJ2-1; 10 bases line up with TRBD2. Per the germline V gene, CDR1 is SGHTA and CDR2 is FQGTGA. The CDR3 is 15 residues long. Unmatched junction bases numbered 5, after V lost 5 bases and J lost 4 bases. In nucleotides, the CDR3 is TGTGCCAGCAGCCTCCTAGCGGGGGATTACAATGAGCAGTTCTTC. This codes for CASSLLAGDYNEQFF.

The chain recombines TRBV7-9 with TRBJ2-4, with 8 bases that match TRBD1. The CDR3 contains 16 residues. Germline trimming cut 1 base from V and 9 bases from J; bases unmatched to any gene: 11. Per germline, CDR1 SEHNR and CDR2 FQNEAQ (reference sequence). DNA for the CDR3: TGTGCCAGCAGCTTAGATGGTGGACAGGGCGTTAGCATTCAGTACTTC. Amino acid sequence: CASSLDGGQGVSIQYF.

The V call is TRBV7-9, the J call TRBJ1-1; weak D call: TRBD1 (5 bases). With 2 bases removed from V and 2 bases from J, the gap between germline ends came to 6 bases. CDR3 size: 13 residues. CDR1 and CDR2 (germline): SEHNR, FQNEAQ (reference sequence). CDR3 loop: CASSLRGNTEAFF. In DNA, the CDR3 is TGTGCCAGCAGCTTAAGGGGAAACACTGAAGCTTTCTTT. Variable domain in full (rest from reference TRBV7-9 and TRBJ1-1): DTGVSQNPRHKITKRGQNVTFRCDPISEHNRLYWYRQTLGQGPEFLTYFQNEAQLEKSRLLSDRFSAERPKGSFSTLEIQRTEQGDSAMYLCASSLRGNTEAFFGQGTRLTVV.

The chain has TRBV27 and TRBJ1-1; D remains ambiguous. Between the trimmed V and J ends, which lost 8 bases and 5 bases, there was a span of 9 bases. This CDR3 has 11 residues. Germline lookup yields CDR1 MNHEY and CDR2 SMNVEV (reference sequence). CDR3 sequence: CASFERTEAFF. For the CDR3, the DNA is TGTGCCAGCTTCGAAAGAACTGAAGCTTTCTTT.

This clone came up a few times. The rearrangement joins TRBV5-1 to TRBJ2-7; 8 nucleotides agree with TRBD1. Trimming at V came to 5 bases and at J to 2 bases, leaving 9 bases not matched to a gene. The CDR3 contains 15 residues. In germline, CDR1 is SGHRS, CDR2 YFSETQ. CDR3 loop: CASRGQTGATYEQYF. Written as DNA, the CDR3 is TGCGCCAGCAGGGGCCAGACAGGGGCTACCTACGAGCAGTACTTC. Complete variable domain (other parts from reference TRBV5-1 and TRBJ2-7): KAGVTQTPRYLIKTRGQQVTLSCSPISGHRSVSWYQQTPGQGLQFLFEYFSETQRNKGNFPGRFSGRQFSNSRSEMNVSTLELGDSALYLCASRGQTGATYEQYFGPGTRLTVT.

This clone was detected once. The chain carries TRBV18 and TRBJ2-2, with 9 positions matching TRBD1. With 4 bases clipped from V and 6 bases from J, the junction kept 3 bases outside the gene matches. Germline CDR1 is KGHSH and CDR2 is LQKENI. CDR3 length: 14 residues. The CDR3, as DNA: TGTGCCAGCTCACGGGACAGGGTATCCGGGGAGCTGTTTTTT. Encoded protein: CASSRDRVSGELFF.

The V gene is TRBV4-3, the J gene TRBJ2-3; perhaps TRBD1 as D (5 bases). CDR1 and CDR2 (germline): LGHNA, YSLEER. The CDR3 consists of 15 residues. V dropped 0 bases and J dropped 3 bases, with 10 bases sitting between them. CDR3 region: CASSQEGQGTDTQYF. DNA of the CDR3: TGCGCCAGCAGCCAAGAGGGGCAGGGAACAGATACGCAGTATTTT.

Concerning this clone itself: At one of its ends the junction is not consistent with the germline gene, which may arise from a read error. The rearrangement joins TRBV5-6 to TRBJ2-2; D is unclear. The CDR3 is made up of 14 amino acids. The germline V gene encodes CDR1 SGHDT and CDR2 YYEEEE. The CDR3 reads CASSPVHETGELFF. For the CDR3, the DNA is TGTGCCAGCAGCCCCGTACATGAGACCGGAGAGCTGTTTTTT. Looking up the rest from reference TRBV5-6 and TRBJ2-2 gives the full variable domain: DAGVTQSPTHLIKTRGQQVTLRCSPKSGHDTVSWYQQALGQGPQFIFQYYEEEERQRGNFPDRFSGHQFPNYSSELNVNALLLGDSALYLCASSPVHETGELFFGEGSRLTVL.

The genes are TRBV9 and TRBJ1-3; D gene ambiguous. Germline V gives CDR1 SGDLS, CDR2 YYNGEE. Trimming removed 2 bases from V and 1 base from J, with 7 bases in between. The CDR3 is made up of 14 amino acids. The CDR3 region has the DNA TGTGCCAGCAGCGTTTCGGGTTCTGGAAACACCATATATTTT. Protein sequence: CASSVSGSGNTIYF.